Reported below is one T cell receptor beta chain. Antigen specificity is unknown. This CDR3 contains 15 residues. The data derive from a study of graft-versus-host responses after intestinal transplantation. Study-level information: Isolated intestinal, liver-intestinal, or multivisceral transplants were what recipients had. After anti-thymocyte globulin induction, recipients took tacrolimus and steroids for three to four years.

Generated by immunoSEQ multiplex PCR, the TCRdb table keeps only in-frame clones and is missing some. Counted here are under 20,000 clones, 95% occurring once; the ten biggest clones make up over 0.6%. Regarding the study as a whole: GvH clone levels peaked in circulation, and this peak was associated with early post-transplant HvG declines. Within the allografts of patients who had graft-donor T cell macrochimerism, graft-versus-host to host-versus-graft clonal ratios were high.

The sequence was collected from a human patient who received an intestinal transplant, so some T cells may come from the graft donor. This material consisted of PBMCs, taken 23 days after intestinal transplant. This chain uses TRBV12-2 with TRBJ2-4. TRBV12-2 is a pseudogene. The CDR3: CASRLGDLAKNIQYF. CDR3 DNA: TGTGCAAGTCGCTTAGGGGATCTAGCCAAAAACATTCAGTACTTC.